This T cell receptor beta chain came from a study of T cell responses to AZD1222 COVID-19 vaccine. Study-level results: Spike-specific TCR breadth and depth both grew after two AZD1222 doses. The reported proportion of spike-specific TCRs targeting unmutated variant regions was nearly half. Only a handful of AZD1222 recipients, about six in all, had baseline seropositivity.

The V gene end was trimmed by 5 bases and the J gene end by 5 bases; junction bases not matched to a gene: 8. This CDR3 contains 17 residues. The germline gives CDR1 ENHRY, CDR2 SYGVKD. On this clone: The antigen is unknown.

Only in-frame clones appear in the TCRdb table, and some are missing; sequencing was by immunoSEQ multiplex PCR. The data show about 180,000 clones, more than 75% seen once. Sequenced here: peripheral blood, sampled 28 days after the second AZD1222 dose. The clonotype comes from an adult who received the AZD1222 COVID-19 vaccine. V and J are TRBV10-3 and TRBJ2-1; 14 bases line up with TRBD2. The CDR3 nucleotides are TGTGCCATCAGTCCCGGGACTAGCGGGAGTGGCAACAATGAGCAGTTCTTC. This gives the protein CAISPGTSGSGNNEQFF.